These T cell receptor beta chains were read from a single sample in a study of monozygotic twins with inflammatory bowel disease. Using the 5' RACE reads, TCRdb records one entry per CDR3 protein without DNA. The sample has 300,000 to 400,000 distinct CDR3 sequences, and its top ten clones hold approximately 2%. The sequencing input was blood. Receptor source: a human donor with ulcerative colitis or Crohn's disease, or a healthy co-twin of an affected twin (not recorded which). Both conserved end residues are part of each CDR3. Each record gives: J gene, V gene, CDR3 protein.

J gene: TRBJ1-5; V gene: TRBV6-1; CDR3 protein: CASSEDRVVGSNQPQHF
J gene: TRBJ2-5; V gene: TRBV12-3/TRBV12-4; CDR3 protein: CATRTGGSETQYF
J gene: TRBJ1-1; V gene: TRBV4-2; CDR3 protein: CASSQEKGVNTEAFF
J gene: TRBJ2-1; V gene: TRBV5-1; CDR3 protein: CASRSPGEEQFF
J gene: TRBJ2-7; V gene: TRBV20-1; CDR3 protein: CSASGGQEQYF
J gene: TRBJ1-1; V gene: TRBV20-1; CDR3 protein: CSANPTWGAFF
J gene: TRBJ2-7; V gene: TRBV3-1; CDR3 protein: CASSHGPSYEQYF
J gene: TRBJ2-1; V gene: TRBV27; CDR3 protein: CASSLSGPQFNEQFF
J gene: TRBJ2-3; V gene: TRBV20-1; CDR3 protein: CKSGAGNTQYF
J gene: TRBJ2-7; V gene: TRBV5-8; CDR3 protein: CASSNTGISYEQYF
J gene: TRBJ2-7; V gene: TRBV5-1; CDR3 protein: CASSTGTSGFEQYF
J gene: TRBJ2-1; V gene: TRBV12-3/TRBV12-4; CDR3 protein: CASSFGSYNEQFF
J gene: TRBJ1-4; V gene: TRBV7-9; CDR3 protein: CASSSRQGGEKLFF
J gene: TRBJ2-3; V gene: TRBV10-3; CDR3 protein: CAISDATSGGRDTQYF
J gene: TRBJ2-3; V gene: TRBV30; CDR3 protein: CAWRMSDTQYF
J gene: TRBJ1-5; V gene: TRBV27; CDR3 protein: CASSLERRQPQHF
J gene: TRBJ2-5; V gene: TRBV4-1; CDR3 protein: CASSQEVLGAAKIPYF
J gene: TRBJ2-2; V gene: TRBV4-1; CDR3 protein: CASSQVPFTGELFF
J gene: TRBJ2-6; V gene: TRBV5-1; CDR3 protein: CASIAGLSSGANVLTF
J gene: TRBJ2-3; V gene: TRBV19; CDR3 protein: CASSIYSGLITDTQYF
J gene: TRBJ2-7; V gene: TRBV28; CDR3 protein: CASRTQRGLWSEQYF
J gene: TRBJ1-5; V gene: TRBV20-1; CDR3 protein: CSARVQGGQPQHF
J gene: TRBJ1-4; V gene: TRBV6-6; CDR3 protein: CASRYRQGFEKLFF
J gene: TRBJ1-2; V gene: TRBV18; CDR3 protein: CASSPQWTGNGYTF
J gene: TRBJ2-3; V gene: TRBV20-1; CDR3 protein: CSAPSTSTDTQYF
J gene: TRBJ2-1; V gene: TRBV4-1; CDR3 protein: CASSQVLAGGREQFF